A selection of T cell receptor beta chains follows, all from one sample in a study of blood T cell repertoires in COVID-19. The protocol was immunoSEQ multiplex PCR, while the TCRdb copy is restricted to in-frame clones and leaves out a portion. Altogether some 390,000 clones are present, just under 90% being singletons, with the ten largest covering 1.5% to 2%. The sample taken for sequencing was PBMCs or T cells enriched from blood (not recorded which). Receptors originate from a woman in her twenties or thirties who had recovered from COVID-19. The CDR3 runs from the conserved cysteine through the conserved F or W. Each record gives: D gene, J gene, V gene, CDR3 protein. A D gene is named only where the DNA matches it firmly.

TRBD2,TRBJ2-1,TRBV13,CASIERGAGNEQFF
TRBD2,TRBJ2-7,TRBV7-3,CASSLLGLAAYEQYF
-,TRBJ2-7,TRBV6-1,CASSEITDSYEQYF
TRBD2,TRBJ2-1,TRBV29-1,CSVPPGLAGVRGEQFF
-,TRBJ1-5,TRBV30,CAWSASQGNQPQHF
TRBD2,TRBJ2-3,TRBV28,CASSPGLAGSTDTQYF
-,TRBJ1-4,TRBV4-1,CASSQGEATNEKLFF
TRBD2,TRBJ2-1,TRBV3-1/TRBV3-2,CASSQVPLAGYNEQFF
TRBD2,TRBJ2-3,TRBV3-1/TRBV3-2,CASSNLGGTDTQYF
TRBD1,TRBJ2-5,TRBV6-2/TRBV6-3,CASSSGTGRWETQYF
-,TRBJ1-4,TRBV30,CAWGGAPGKLFF
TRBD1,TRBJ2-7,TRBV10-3,CAINDRDSSYEQYF
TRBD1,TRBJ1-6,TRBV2,CASSYNRGLNSPLHF
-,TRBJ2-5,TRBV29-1,CSAHREQETQYF
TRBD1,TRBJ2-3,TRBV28,CASSLVEPGQGITDTQYF
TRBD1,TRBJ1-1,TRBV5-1,CASSLEQGGTEAFF
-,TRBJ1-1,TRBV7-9,CASSPRDKWLNTEAFF
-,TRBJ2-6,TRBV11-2,CASKRPGAGANVLTF
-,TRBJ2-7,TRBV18,CASSREKDFSYEQYF
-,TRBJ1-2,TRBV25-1,CASSATGNRGGYTF
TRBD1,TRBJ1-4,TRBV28,CASSLRGGSREKLFF
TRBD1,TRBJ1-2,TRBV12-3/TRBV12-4,CASSSTGSYGYTF
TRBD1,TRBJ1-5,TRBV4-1,CASSQTQGYQPQHF
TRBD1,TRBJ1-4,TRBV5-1,CASRPGQGLPGEELFF